The 2 T cell receptor delta chains presented below share a single source sample, sequenced in a study of Vγ9Vδ2 T cells in congenital toxoplasmosis. A single-tube template-switch cDNA reaction was primed with TRGC- and TRDC-specific primers. The TRGC primer design covered both constant genes, TRGC1 and TRGC2. TCRdb redid the clone calls on the reads with CATT. The sample includes 790 or so delta-chain clones, 13% of them seen just once. Specimen: gamma-delta T cells from blood. The receptor source for this set is a child younger than 10 born to a mother with Toxoplasma gondii infection during pregnancy, either congenitally infected or uninfected (not recorded which).

For this clone: A much more abundant neighbour one base away suggests this may be a read error. The rearrangement joins TRDV1 to TRDJ1; TRDD3 matches at 8 bases. Germline assignment: CDR1 TSWWSYY and CDR2 QGS. The CDR3 spans 22 residues. Here the CDR3 DNA reads TGTGCTCCTGGGGAACTAGCGGTTCTCCGAATACTGGGGGCTCCTTACACCGATAAACTCATCTTT. Protein product: CAPGELAVLRILGAPYTDKLIF.

This clone was seen a few times. This may come from a read error, since a much larger clone is one base off. J is TRDJ3 and V is TRDV2; TRDD3 matches at 11 bases. CDR1 is GEAIGNYY and CDR2 is EKD in the germline V gene. The CDR3 length is 18 residues. The CDR3 here is CASDTVLGDTWDTRQMFF. The CDR3 bases are TGTGCCAGTGACACCGTACTGGGGGATACCTGGGACACCCGACAGATGTTTTTC.